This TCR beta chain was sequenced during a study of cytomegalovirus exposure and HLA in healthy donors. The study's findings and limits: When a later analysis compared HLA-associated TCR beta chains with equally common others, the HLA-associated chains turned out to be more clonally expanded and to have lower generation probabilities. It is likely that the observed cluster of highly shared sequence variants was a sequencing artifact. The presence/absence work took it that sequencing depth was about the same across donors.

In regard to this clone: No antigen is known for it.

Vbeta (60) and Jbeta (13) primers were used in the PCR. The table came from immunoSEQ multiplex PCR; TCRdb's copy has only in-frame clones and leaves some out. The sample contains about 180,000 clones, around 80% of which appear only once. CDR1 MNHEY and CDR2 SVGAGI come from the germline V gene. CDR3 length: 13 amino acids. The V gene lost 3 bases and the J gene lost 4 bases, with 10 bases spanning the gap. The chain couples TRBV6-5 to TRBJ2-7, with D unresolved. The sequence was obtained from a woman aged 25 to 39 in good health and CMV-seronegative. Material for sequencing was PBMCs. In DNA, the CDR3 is TGTGCCAGCAGTTATGGAACCGGGTACGAGCAGTACTTC. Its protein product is CASSYGTGYEQYF.